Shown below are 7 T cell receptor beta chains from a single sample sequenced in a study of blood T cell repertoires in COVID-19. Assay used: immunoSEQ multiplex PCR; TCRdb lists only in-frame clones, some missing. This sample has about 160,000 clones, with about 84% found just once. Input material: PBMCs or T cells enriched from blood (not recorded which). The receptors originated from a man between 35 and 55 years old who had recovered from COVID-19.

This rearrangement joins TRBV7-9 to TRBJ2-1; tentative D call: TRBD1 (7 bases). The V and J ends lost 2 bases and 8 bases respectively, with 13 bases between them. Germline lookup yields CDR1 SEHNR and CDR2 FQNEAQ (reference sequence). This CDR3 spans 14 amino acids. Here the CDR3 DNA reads TGTGCCAGCAGCTTACAAGGGGGCGGGGATGAGCAGTTCTTC. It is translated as CASSLQGGGDEQFF.

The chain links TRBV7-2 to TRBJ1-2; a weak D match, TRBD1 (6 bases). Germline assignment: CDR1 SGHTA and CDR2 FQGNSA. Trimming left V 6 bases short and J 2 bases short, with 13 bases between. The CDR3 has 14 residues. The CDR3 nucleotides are TGTGCCAGCAGGCGGGGGGGGCAGAACTATGGCTACACCTTC. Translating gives CASRRGGQNYGYTF.

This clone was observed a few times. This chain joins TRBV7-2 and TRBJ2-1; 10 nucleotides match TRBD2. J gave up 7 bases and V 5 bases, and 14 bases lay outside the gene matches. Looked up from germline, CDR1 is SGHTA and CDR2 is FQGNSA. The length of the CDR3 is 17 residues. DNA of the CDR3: TGTGCCAGCAGCCCGAGACCTTTAGCGGGGGGTTTAAATGAGCAGTTCTTC. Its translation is CASSPRPLAGGLNEQFF.

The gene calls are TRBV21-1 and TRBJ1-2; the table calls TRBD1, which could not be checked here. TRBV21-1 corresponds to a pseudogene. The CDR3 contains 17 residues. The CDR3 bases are TGTGCCAGCAGCAGCCACCCCGGGACAGGGGTAAACTATGGCTACACCTTC. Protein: CASSSHPGTGVNYGYTF.

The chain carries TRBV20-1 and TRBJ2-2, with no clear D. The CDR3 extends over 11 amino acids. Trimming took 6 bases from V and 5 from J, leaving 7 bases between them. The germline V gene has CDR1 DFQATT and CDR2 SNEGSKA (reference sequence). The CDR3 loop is CSATRTGELFF. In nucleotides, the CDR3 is TGCAGTGCCACCCGGACCGGGGAGCTGTTTTTT.

The CDR3 DNA sequence: TGTGCCTGGAGTGCATTAGCGGGGCTGAGGAGGGCACCCCTCCACTTT. Translated, it gives CAWSALAGLRRAPLHF. The J gene is TRBJ1-6, the V gene TRBV30, with D perhaps TRBD1 (5 bases). V was trimmed by 1 base and J by 11 bases, leaving 21 bases between them. The germline V gene encodes CDR1 GTSNPN and CDR2 SVGIG (reference sequence). The CDR3 sequence is 16 residues long.

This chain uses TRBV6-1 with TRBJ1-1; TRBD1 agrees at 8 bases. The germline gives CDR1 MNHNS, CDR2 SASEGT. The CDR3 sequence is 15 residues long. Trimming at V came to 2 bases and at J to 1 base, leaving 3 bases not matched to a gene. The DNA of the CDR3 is TGTGCCAGCAGTGAATACGGACAGGGGAACACTGAAGCTTTCTTT. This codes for CASSEYGQGNTEAFF.